The 32 T cell receptor beta chains below come from one sample, sequenced in a study of cytomegalovirus exposure and HLA in healthy donors. Both 60 Vbeta primers and 13 Jbeta primers went into the PCR. Sequencing was performed with immunoSEQ multiplex PCR; in TCRdb, only in-frame clones are kept and a portion is missing. Of about 170,000 clones listed, over 80% were seen once; the top ten hold 1.2%. Sample: PBMCs. The receptors originated from a boy aged 2 to 10 in good health and CMV-seronegative.

The V and J genes are TRBV11-2 and TRBJ2-4; possible D gene TRBD2, 5 bases. This CDR3 comprises 13 residues. Germline V lookup: CDR1 SGHAT, CDR2 FQNNGV. V was trimmed by 5 bases and J by 8 bases, leaving 13 bases between them. CDR3 DNA sequence: TGTGCCAGCAGCCGGGGATCCTCCGACATTCAGTACTTC. It yields the protein CASSRGSSDIQYF.

The V gene is TRBV10-3, the J gene TRBJ2-1; 9 bases agree with TRBD2. Germline values: CDR1 ENHRY, CDR2 SYGVKD. The CDR3 covers 16 residues. V was pared by 0 bases and J by 6 bases, with 6 bases of the junction left unmatched. The CDR3: CAISESGTSPSNEQFF. The CDR3 bases are TGTGCCATCAGTGAGTCGGGGACTAGCCCCAGCAATGAGCAGTTCTTC.

The CDR3 DNA is TGTGCCACCAGCAGATCCACACTAAGAGAAAAACTGTTTTTT. It codes for CATSRSTLREKLFF. The rearrangement links TRBV15 to TRBJ1-4; D unclear. The CDR3 runs 14 residues. Germline CDR1 LNHNV, CDR2 YYDKDF (reference sequence). Between the trimmed V and J ends, which lost 2 bases and 8 bases, there was a span of 12 bases.

This chain joins TRBV7-2 and TRBJ2-7; a weak D match, TRBD2 (5 bases). The germline V and J ends were trimmed by 3 bases and 5 bases, with 17 bases remaining between them. The CDR3 contains 15 residues. Germline values: CDR1 SGHTA, CDR2 FQGNSA. CDR3 DNA: TGTGCCAGCAGCTTCCTTGGGGTAGGGAGTGACGAGCAGTACTTC. It translates to CASSFLGVGSDEQYF.

The genes are TRBV5-1 and TRBJ2-7; TRBD1 aligns across 8 bases. The CDR3 runs 16 residues. Germline V lookup: CDR1 SGHRS, CDR2 YFSETQ. The ends lost 4 bases at V and 7 bases at J; junction bases unmatched: 16. The CDR3 DNA reads TGCGCCAGCAGCGGAGGCAGCACAGGGGGGTCTCGGGAGCAGTACTTC. This gives the protein CASSGGSTGGSREQYF.

For this clone: The same CDR3 is also encoded by other DNA sequences in this sample. This chain uses TRBV5-1 with TRBJ2-1, with 9 positions matching TRBD1. The germline V gene has CDR1 SGHRS and CDR2 YFSETQ. This CDR3 is built from 14 residues. Losses at the gene ends were 4 bases for V and 6 bases for J; bases not matched to a gene: 5. DNA of the CDR3: TGCGCCAGCAGCCCGGGACAGGGAGGCAATGAGCAGTTCTTC. Its translation: CASSPGQGGNEQFF.

This sequence joins TRBV7-9 and TRBJ2-1, with 8 bases matching TRBD2. Germline V gene sequence: CDR1 SEHNR, CDR2 FQNEAQ (reference sequence). The V segment lost 3 bases and the J segment 7 bases; nucleotides outside the gene matches: 14. The CDR3 length is 17 residues. Written as DNA, the CDR3 is TGTGCCAGCAGCTTCGTGACGGGAGGGAGTATCCCGAATGAGCAGTTCTTC. It yields the protein CASSFVTGGSIPNEQFF.

This clone was seen a single time. The chain is built from TRBV2 and TRBJ1-2; 7 bases fit TRBD1. V lost 3 bases, J lost 5 bases, and 15 bases stayed unmatched. The germline gives CDR1 SNHLY, CDR2 FYNNEI. The CDR3 is 17 amino acids. The CDR3 DNA reads as TGTGCCAGCAGTGACGGGACAGTCCCCTCTCTACGGTATGGCTACACCTTC. Translated, it gives CASSDGTVPSLRYGYTF.

This clone was found once. In nucleotides, the CDR3 is TGTGCCAGCAAACTGAGAGGGGGCTGGATGAACACTGAAGCTTTCTTT. This codes for CASKLRGGWMNTEAFF. The chain recombines TRBV19 with TRBJ1-1; 7 positions match TRBD1. V trimming: 9 bases; J trimming: 0 bases; junction bases outside the gene matches: 13. From germline, CDR1 is LNHDA and CDR2 SQIVND (reference sequence). This CDR3 has 16 amino acids.

The chain uses TRBV25-1 and TRBJ2-3; D may be TRBD1 (5 bases). The CDR3 totals 14 residues. Germline assignment: CDR1 MGHDK and CDR2 SYGVNS. V was cut by 4 bases and J by 4 bases, with 12 bases left in between. CDR3 region: CASSGFLGADTQYF. The CDR3 DNA reads TGTGCCAGCAGTGGGTTTTTAGGGGCAGATACGCAGTATTTT.

The rearrangement joins TRBV7-2 to TRBJ2-3; 9 positions agree with TRBD2. There are 14 residues in the CDR3. Germline assignment: CDR1 SGHTA and CDR2 FQGNSA. V shed 6 bases and J 6 bases; nucleotides not matched to a gene: 7. The CDR3 nucleotides read TGTGCCAGCAGAGCGGGGGGAGGGTGGGATACGCAGTATTTT. Translated: CASRAGGGWDTQYF.

V and J are TRBV13 and TRBJ2-6; the D gene is possibly TRBD1 (5 bases). The V end was cut by 2 bases, the J end by 0 bases, with 11 bases between. This CDR3 contains 17 residues. Germline lookup yields CDR1 PRHDT and CDR2 FYEKMQ (reference sequence). The CDR3 loop reads CASSLRGGDSGANVLTF. In DNA, the CDR3 is TGTGCCAGCAGCTTAAGGGGCGGCGACTCTGGGGCCAACGTCCTGACTTTC. Based on the CDR3 plus reference TRBV13 and TRBJ2-6, the full variable domain is AAGVIQSPRHLIKEKRETATLKCYPIPRHDTVYWYQQGPGQDPQFLISFYEKMQSDKGSIPDRFSAQQFSDYHSELNMSSLELGDSALYFCASSLRGGDSGANVLTFGAGSRLTVL.

CDR3 bases: TGTGCCAGCAGCCCGGAGGGGAGGGTGGATACGCAGTATTTT. Translated, it gives CASSPEGRVDTQYF. The J gene is TRBJ2-3, the V gene TRBV7-2; 7 bases are a match to TRBD2. This CDR3 spans 14 amino acids. Germline CDR1 and CDR2: SGHTA and FQGNSA. Trimming removed 5 bases from V and 6 bases from J; junction bases left unmatched: 8. Using reference TRBV7-2 and TRBJ2-3 for the parts outside the CDR3, the full variable domain is GAGVSQSPSNKVTEKGKDVELRCDPISGHTALYWYRQSLGQGLEFLIYFQGNSAPDKSGLPSDRFSAERTGGSVSTLTIQRTQQEDSAVYLCASSPEGRVDTQYFGPGTRLTVL.

The chain couples TRBV7-6 to TRBJ2-6, with a possible D match to TRBD2 (6 bases). CDR1 is SGHVS and CDR2 is FNYEAQ in the germline V gene. This CDR3 is 18 amino acids long. With 5 bases removed from V and 0 bases from J, the gap between germline ends came to 17 bases. The CDR3 loop reads CASSRGPSVSSGANVLTF. In DNA form, the CDR3 reads TGTGCCAGCAGCCGCGGACCTAGCGTATCCTCTGGGGCCAACGTCCTGACTTTC.

The V call is TRBV27, the J call TRBJ2-1; 10 bases agree with TRBD1. V lost 6 bases to trimming and J lost 7 bases; unmatched junction nucleotides: 12. Per the germline V gene, CDR1 is MNHEY and CDR2 is SMNVEV (reference sequence). This CDR3 is built from 16 residues. CDR3 region: CASSPEGTGVLNEQFF. CDR3 DNA: TGTGCCAGCAGCCCCGAGGGGACAGGGGTTCTTAATGAGCAGTTCTTC.

The gene calls are TRBV13 and TRBJ1-3; D call uncertain. This CDR3 spans 15 amino acids. Trimming shortened V by 4 bases and J by 0 bases, and 10 bases separated the two germline ends. Per germline, CDR1 PRHDT and CDR2 FYEKMQ (reference sequence). The CDR3 DNA is TGTGCCAGCAGCTCGCGGGGTAACTCTGGAAACACCATATATTTT. This translates into CASSSRGNSGNTIYF.

V and J are TRBV6-6 and TRBJ2-3; the D gene is possibly TRBD2 (7 bases). The CDR3 covers 15 residues. The ends were cut back, 2 bases at V and 3 bases at J, with 12 bases in the middle. CDR1 is MNHNY and CDR2 is SVGAGI in the germline V gene (reference sequence). DNA of the CDR3: TGTGCCAGCAGTTACGGGGGGGGGCCTACAGATACGCAGTATTTT. Translating gives CASSYGGGPTDTQYF.

This chain uses TRBV2 with TRBJ1-1; perhaps TRBD1 as D (5 bases). The CDR3 contains 15 residues. V was pared by 5 bases and J by 1 base, with 14 bases between. Germline CDR1 is SNHLY and CDR2 is FYNNEI. The CDR3 coding sequence is TGTGCCAGCAGTCTAGGGGCAGTAACGAACACTGAAGCTTTCTTT. Protein product: CASSLGAVTNTEAFF.

The chain combines TRBV11-2 with TRBJ2-1, with D perhaps matching TRBD2 (6 bases). The V gene lost 4 bases and the J gene lost 4 bases, with 8 bases spanning the gap. CDR1 and CDR2 (germline): SGHAT, FQNNGV. This CDR3 is 13 amino acids long. The CDR3 sequence: CASSWTTYNEQFF. Written as DNA, the CDR3 is TGTGCCAGCAGCTGGACTACTTACAATGAGCAGTTCTTC.

The chain couples TRBV5-1 to TRBJ1-4, with 9 bases aligning to TRBD1. Germline CDR1 reads SGHRS; CDR2 reads YFSETQ. The CDR3 runs to 14 residues. Trimming removed 3 bases from V and 7 bases from J; junction bases left unmatched: 4. Here the CDR3 DNA reads TGCGCCAGCAGCTACAGGGGGCGAAGTGAAAAACTGTTTTTT. It encodes CASSYRGRSEKLFF.

This clone was seen a single time. The chain has TRBV6-1 and TRBJ1-2; no clear D gene. Looked up from germline, CDR1 is MNHNS and CDR2 is SASEGT. This CDR3 spans 15 amino acids. With 1 base removed from V and 0 bases from J, the gap between germline ends came to 9 bases. This CDR3 is CASSEVGRANYGYTF. The DNA of the CDR3 is TGTGCCAGCAGTGAAGTTGGGAGGGCTAACTATGGCTACACCTTC.

A single count supports this clone. The V call is TRBV4-3, the J call TRBJ2-2, with 7 bases matching TRBD1. In germline, CDR1 is LGHNA, CDR2 YSLEER. V was pared by 1 base and J by 0 bases, with 8 bases of the junction left unmatched. This CDR3 contains 18 residues. DNA of the CDR3: TGCGCCAGCAGCCAAGGATTTAGGGGACAGACGAACACCGGGGAGCTGTTTTTT. It encodes CASSQGFRGQTNTGELFF.

The chain combines TRBV11-2 with TRBJ1-1; TRBD1 aligns across 8 bases. The germline CDR1 and CDR2 sequences are SGHAT and FQNNGV. The V segment lost 1 base and the J segment 5 bases; nucleotides outside the gene matches: 6. This CDR3 has 15 amino acids. As DNA, the CDR3 is TGTGCCAGCAGCTTAGGTCGGACAGGGAGAACTGAAGCTTTCTTT. This encodes CASSLGRTGRTEAFF.

In its sample, this clone was seen once. V gene TRBV4-3 combines with J gene TRBJ2-1, with 10 bases matching TRBD2. The J segment lost 6 bases and the V segment lost 4 bases, leaving 6 bases of the junction unmatched. Per the germline V gene, CDR1 is LGHNA and CDR2 is YSLEER. CDR3 length: 15 residues. The CDR3 nucleotides read TGCGCCAGCAGCCGTACGACTAGCGGGCCCAATGAGCAGTTCTTC. This translates into CASSRTTSGPNEQFF.

The chain carries TRBV30 and TRBJ1-1; D might be TRBD1 (6 bases). The CDR3 covers 12 residues. Germline-derived CDR1 and CDR2 are GTSNPN and SVGIG (reference sequence). V was trimmed by 3 bases and J by 12 bases, leaving 17 bases between them. CDR3 region: CAWSLQGRETFF. CDR3 nucleotides: TGTGCCTGGAGCTTACAGGGTAGAGAGACTTTCTTT.

The chain recombines TRBV5-6 with TRBJ2-7, with D possibly matching TRBD1 (6 bases). Germline V CDR1 and CDR2: SGHDT, YYEEEE. This CDR3 region has 12 residues. V lost 3 bases to trimming and J lost 3 bases, with 7 bases between them. CDR3: CASSSQGYEQYV. The CDR3 DNA reads as TGTGCCAGCAGCTCACAGGGCTACGAGCAGTACGTC.

The rearrangement links TRBV7-6 to TRBJ2-5; 7 nucleotides line up with TRBD1. V shed 1 base and J 2 bases; nucleotides not matched to a gene: 1. Germline V lookup: CDR1 SGHVS, CDR2 FNYEAQ. The CDR3 has 14 residues. The CDR3 reads CASSLGGQQETQYF. CDR3 sequence (DNA): TGTGCCAGCAGCTTAGGGGGACAGCAAGAGACCCAGTACTTC.

The chain employs TRBV4-1 and TRBJ1-1, with D unresolved. CDR3 length equals 14 residues. V was trimmed by 0 bases and J by 5 bases, leaving 10 bases between them. The germline V gene encodes CDR1 MGHRA and CDR2 YSYEKL. The CDR3 protein is CASSQDSLRTEAFF. Written as DNA, the CDR3 is TGCGCCAGCAGCCAAGATTCACTCCGTACTGAAGCTTTCTTT.

CDR3 in amino acids: CASSLDRGRTEAFF. Written as DNA, the CDR3 is TGTGCCAGCAGTCTGGACAGGGGGCGAACTGAAGCTTTCTTT. This chain links TRBV2 with TRBJ1-1; 11 nucleotides agree with TRBD1. The CDR3 length is 14 residues. V lost 5 bases to trimming and J lost 5 bases; unmatched junction nucleotides: 4. The germline CDR1 and CDR2 sequences are SNHLY and FYNNEI.

This clone was detected only a few times. The chain has TRBV9 and TRBJ2-1; TRBD2 matches at 8 bases. CDR3 size: 15 residues. The junction had 6 bases not matched to a gene; V was cut back by 0 bases and J by 7 bases. Germline CDR1 reads SGDLS; CDR2 reads YYNGEE. The CDR3 bases are TGTGCCAGCAGCGTAGATTCCGGGGGGGGTAATGAGCAGTTCTTC. Protein sequence: CASSVDSGGGNEQFF.

This clone was detected only once. The V and J genes are TRBV5-1 and TRBJ2-5; D is perhaps TRBD1 (6 bases). The J call may be in error: the DNA end matches TRBJ2-7 better. Germline values: CDR1 SGHRS, CDR2 YFSETQ. The CDR3 totals 14 residues. The CDR3 region is CASSLEDSVYEQYF. The CDR3 DNA reads as TGCGCCAGCAGCTTGGAGGACAGTGTCTACGAGCAGTACTTC.

The rearrangement links TRBV7-2 to TRBJ2-1; 7 nucleotides match TRBD1. This CDR3 is built from 16 residues. V lost 8 bases to trimming and J lost 4 bases; unmatched junction nucleotides: 14. Germline loops: CDR1 SGHTA, CDR2 FQGNSA. The CDR3 DNA reads as TGTGCCAGCGTCTTCGACAGGGTCATGGGATACAATGAGCAGTTCTTC. Translated, it gives CASVFDRVMGYNEQFF. Based on the CDR3 plus reference TRBV7-2 and TRBJ2-1, the full variable domain is GAGVSQSPSNKVTEKGKDVELRCDPISGHTALYWYRQSLGQGLEFLIYFQGNSAPDKSGLPSDRFSAERTGGSVSTLTIQRTQQEDSAVYLCASVFDRVMGYNEQFFGPGTRLTVL.